Sequencing of this T cell receptor beta chain was carried out in a study of cytomegalovirus exposure and HLA in healthy donors. Study-wide results and limits: In a later analysis, a genetic analysis reported fewer productive-TCR N-insertions in an Asian-associated ancestry cluster than the cohort average.

Trimming shortened V by 7 bases and J by 14 bases, and 15 bases separated the two germline ends. Per germline, CDR1 MNHEY and CDR2 SVGAGI. This CDR3 region has 12 residues. This clone was picked up one time. Its cognate antigen is unknown. A multiplex PCR was run with 60 Vbeta primers and 13 Jbeta primers. Profiling relied on immunoSEQ multiplex PCR, and the TCRdb table lists in-frame clones only, not all of them. The sample gives 150,000 to 250,000 clones, around 81% of which show up once; under 2% is in the top ten. The sequenced material came from PBMCs. V is TRBV6-5 and J is TRBJ1-6, with D unclear. The clonotype was recovered from a man aged 30 to 45 in good health and CMV-seronegative. In nucleotides, the CDR3 is TGTGCCAGCACCGACTCATTCGGAGCCCTCCACTTT. Protein sequence: CASTDSFGALHF.